The 25 T cell receptor beta chains below were found in one sample sequenced in a study of long-term antiretroviral therapy in people with HIV (dated by TCRdb to between 2022 and 2023). The immunoSEQ hsTCRB v3.0 assay was used at survey level resolution to sequence the TRB variable region. Held by TCRdb, this immuneACCESS table contains in-frame sequences only and omits some clones. Under half of the omission traces to an unresolved V gene where checked; the cause of the rest is unknown. The sample contains about 35,000 clones, under 85% of them found a single time. About 3.5% of the sample is held by the ten biggest clonotypes. The sequences come from unsorted PBMCs, collected 3 years after starting antiretroviral therapy. These receptors all come from a man aged 50-60 years with HIV.

The J gene is TRBJ2-4, the V gene TRBV18; a weak D match, TRBD2 (7 bases). V gave up 0 bases and J gave up 0 bases, with 9 bases separating them. The CDR3 has 16 amino acids. Germline CDR1 and CDR2: KGHSH and LQKENI. CDR3 amino acids: CASSPPGGLAKNIQYF. CDR3 DNA sequence: TGTGCCAGCTCACCACCGGGGGGGCTAGCCAAAAACATTCAGTACTTC.

J is TRBJ1-4 and V is TRBV5-6; the D gene is possibly TRBD1 (6 bases). The V end was cut by 3 bases, the J end by 8 bases, with 17 bases between. CDR3 length: 15 residues. Germline loops: CDR1 SGHDT, CDR2 YYEEEE. The CDR3 nucleotides read TGTGCCAGCAGCTATAACGGGGGGCTAGGAGAAAAACTGTTTTTT. It yields the protein CASSYNGGLGEKLFF.

The chain combines TRBV13 with TRBJ2-4; 8 bases agree with TRBD1. The CDR3 sequence is 15 residues long. Losses at the gene ends were 5 bases for V and 6 bases for J; bases not matched to a gene: 9. CDR1 PRHDT and CDR2 FYEKMQ come from the germline V gene (reference sequence). CDR3 nucleotide sequence: TGTGCCAGCAGCGCTAGACAGGGGACGGTAAACATTCAGTACTTC. This sequence encodes CASSARQGTVNIQYF.

The chain employs TRBV7-9 and TRBJ2-7; D may be TRBD1 or TRBD2 (5 bases each). Germline CDR1 and CDR2: SEHNR and FQNEAQ (reference sequence). V was pared by 6 bases and J by 0 bases, with 12 bases between. The CDR3 has 14 residues. CDR3 nucleotide sequence: TGTGCCAGCAGACCCTGGGGGTCCTCCTACGAGCAGTACTTC. It specifies CASRPWGSSYEQYF.

CDR3 residues: CASSFSMTGPQETQYF. The CDR3, as DNA: TGTGCCAGCAGCTTCTCCATGACAGGGCCCCAAGAGACCCAGTACTTC. The chain employs TRBV7-9 and TRBJ2-5; 7 nucleotides line up with TRBD1. The CDR3 is 16 residues long. The germline V gene has CDR1 SEHNR and CDR2 FQNEAQ (reference sequence). Germline trimming cut 3 bases from V and 1 base from J; bases unmatched to any gene: 8. The full variable domain, with the rest looked up from reference TRBV7-9 and TRBJ2-5, is DTGVSQNPRHKITKRGQNVTFRCDPISEHNRLYWYRQTLGQGPEFLTYFQNEAQLEKSRLLSDRFSAERPKGSFSTLEIQRTEQGDSAMYLCASSFSMTGPQETQYFGPGTRLLVL.

In its sample, this clone was seen a few times. The V call is TRBV6-1, the J call TRBJ1-3; 10 positions match TRBD1. This CDR3 is built from 19 residues. With 4 bases clipped from V and 0 bases from J, the junction kept 12 bases outside the gene matches. Per the germline V gene, CDR1 is MNHNS and CDR2 is SASEGT. The CDR3 sequence is CASSAISGQGSYSGNTIYF. The CDR3 DNA is TGTGCCAGCAGTGCAATTTCGGGACAGGGGTCCTACTCTGGAAACACCATATATTTT.

This clone has only one observation. The chain links TRBV11-2 to TRBJ2-2; possibly TRBD1 or TRBD2 for D (5 bases each). Germline V gives CDR1 SGHAT, CDR2 FQNNGV. The CDR3 extends over 15 amino acids. V was pared by 5 bases and J by 5 bases, with 15 bases between. CDR3 DNA: TGTGCCAGCAGCCCCCTGGGGGAGAGGACCGGGGAGCTGTTTTTT. Its protein product is CASSPLGERTGELFF.

The V call is TRBV7-8, the J call TRBJ2-1; TRBD2 might be the D (5 bases). Germline-derived CDR1 and CDR2 are SGHVS and FQNEAQ. The V and J ends lost 0 bases and 4 bases respectively, with 16 bases between them. The CDR3 runs 17 residues. The CDR3 DNA is TGTGCCAGCAGCTTAGCCGGGATCGGCGCGTTGTACAATGAGCAGTTCTTC. Translation: CASSLAGIGALYNEQFF.

This clone was observed a handful of times. The chain is built from TRBV2 and TRBJ2-7, with 10 bases fitting TRBD2. V was clipped by 6 bases and J by 6 bases; unmatched bases: 11. This CDR3 spans 15 amino acids. The V gene's germline CDR1 is SNHLY and CDR2 FYNNEI. The CDR3 nucleotides are TGTGCCAGCAGGACGCGGACTAGCGGTGCGGGCGAGCAGTACTTC. Its translation is CASRTRTSGAGEQYF.

The rearrangement links TRBV6-5 to TRBJ1-4, with D possibly TRBD1 on 5 matching bases. The CDR3 has 13 amino acids. In germline, CDR1 is MNHEY, CDR2 SVGAGI. V dropped 4 bases and J dropped 4 bases, with 7 bases sitting between them. Here the CDR3 reads CASSWTINEKLFF. The CDR3, as DNA: TGTGCCAGCAGTTGGACAATTAATGAAAAACTGTTTTTT.

This clone was recorded a few times. This rearrangement joins TRBV7-2 to TRBJ1-2; D possibly corresponds to TRBD1 (5 bases). Germline V gene sequence: CDR1 SGHTA, CDR2 FQGNSA. With 3 bases removed from V and 4 bases from J, the gap between germline ends came to 6 bases. This CDR3 has 12 amino acids. The CDR3 nucleotides read TGTGCCAGCAGCTTCGGGACCTATGGCTACACCTTC. This sequence encodes CASSFGTYGYTF.

V usage is TRBV5-4 and J usage is TRBJ2-7; TRBD2 matches 12 bases. The CDR3 is 15 residues long. Germline CDR1 and CDR2: SGHNT and YYREEE (reference sequence). The trim removed 0 bases at V and 7 bases at J, leaving 5 bases unmatched. As DNA, the CDR3 is TGTGCCAGCAGCTTGGGGCTAGCGGGGGGGCGGGAGCAGTACTTC. This gives the protein CASSLGLAGGREQYF.

The chain carries TRBV7-9 and TRBJ2-7; possibly TRBD1 for D (7 bases). Germline V lookup: CDR1 SEHNR, CDR2 FQNEAQ (reference sequence). V lost 3 bases and J 10 bases, leaving 19 bases between the germline ends. The CDR3 is 14 amino acids. DNA for the CDR3: TGTGCCAGCAGCTTCCCCGAACAGGGGAGGCGACAGTACTTC. It specifies CASSFPEQGRRQYF.

The chain joins TRBV5-1 to TRBJ2-2, with D perhaps TRBD1 or TRBD2 (5 bases each). V was cut by 4 bases and J by 2 bases, with 18 bases left in between. Germline V gene data show CDR1 as SGHRS and CDR2 as YFSETQ. This CDR3 spans 17 amino acids. In DNA form, the CDR3 reads TGCGCCAGCAGCCCTAACCCCGGGACGGTCAACACCGGGGAGCTGTTTTTT. Protein: CASSPNPGTVNTGELFF.

This chain's CDR3 is CASSPLAGGYNEQFF. CDR3 DNA sequence: TGTGCCAGCAGCCCCCTTGCGGGAGGGTACAATGAGCAGTTCTTC. V gene TRBV9 combines with J gene TRBJ2-1; 9 bases match TRBD2. Germline CDR1 and CDR2: SGDLS and YYNGEE. J gave up 4 bases and V 4 bases, and 6 bases lay outside the gene matches. CDR3 length: 15 residues.

The CDR3 spells CASSFGTSSSYEQYF. The DNA for the CDR3 is TGTGCCAGCAGCTTCGGGACTAGCAGCTCCTACGAGCAGTACTTC. The chain has TRBV7-2 and TRBJ2-7; the match to TRBD2 covers 9 bases. Germline loops: CDR1 SGHTA, CDR2 FQGNSA. Unmatched junction bases numbered 3, after V lost 3 bases and J lost 0 bases. This CDR3 is built from 15 residues.

The chain joins TRBV12-5 to TRBJ2-5; D is possibly TRBD1 (5 bases). V shed 1 base and J shed 5 bases, with 20 bases lying between them. This CDR3 is built from 17 residues. Germline CDR1 is LGHNT and CDR2 is FRNRAP. Written as DNA, the CDR3 is TGTGCTAGTGGTTTGGCACGGGTCGGGCAGGGAAGGGAGACCCAGTACTTC. This encodes CASGLARVGQGRETQYF.

V gene TRBV20-1 combines with J gene TRBJ2-5; D not resolved. This CDR3 contains 10 residues. Germline V gene lookup returns CDR1 DFQATT and CDR2 SNEGSKA (reference sequence). The germline V and J ends were trimmed by 3 bases and 5 bases, with 4 bases remaining between them. The DNA of the CDR3 is TGCAGTGCTAGGTGGGAGACCCAGTACTTC. Translating it yields CSARWETQYF.

The DNA for the CDR3 is TGTGCCAGCACTCTGGGGGGGGGTTTCTACGAGCAGTACTTC. It yields the protein CASTLGGGFYEQYF. The chain combines TRBV28 with TRBJ2-7, with 7 bases matching TRBD2. CDR1 is MDHEN, CDR2 SYDVKM, per germline. V shed 7 bases and J 3 bases; nucleotides not matched to a gene: 9. CDR3 size: 14 residues.

This chain uses TRBV25-1 with TRBJ1-1, with TRBD1 matching over 11 bases. J lost 5 bases, V lost 3 bases, and 5 bases had no gene match. The CDR3 covers 15 residues. The germline V gene has CDR1 MGHDK and CDR2 SYGVNS. CDR3 nucleotide sequence: TGTGCCAGCAGTGATCCGGGACAGGGGGAAACTGAAGCTTTCTTT. Translating gives CASSDPGQGETEAFF.

The chain employs TRBV6-1 and TRBJ2-1; D may be TRBD2 (6 bases). This CDR3 spans 15 amino acids. Trimming stripped 6 bases from V and 6 bases from J, with 18 bases between. Germline V gene sequence: CDR1 MNHNS, CDR2 SASEGT. The CDR3 reads CASSATSLTPNEQFF. The CDR3 coding sequence is TGTGCCAGCAGCGCGACTAGTCTAACACCCAATGAGCAGTTCTTC.

V gene TRBV27 combines with J gene TRBJ1-5; a possible D gene is TRBD1 (6 bases). CDR3 length equals 14 residues. V dropped 3 bases and J dropped 3 bases, with 9 bases sitting between them. In germline, CDR1 is MNHEY, CDR2 SMNVEV (reference sequence). CDR3 in amino acids: CASSFRDNNQPQHF. CDR3 nucleotide sequence: TGTGCCAGCAGTTTCCGGGACAACAATCAGCCCCAGCATTTT.

Written as DNA, the CDR3 is TGTGCTAGTGGTTTTTGGACAGGAATGTCCTACGAGCAGTACTTC. Protein sequence: CASGFWTGMSYEQYF. The V and J genes are TRBV12-5 and TRBJ2-7; 7 nucleotides line up with TRBD1. V trimming: 3 bases; J trimming: 1 base; junction bases outside the gene matches: 6. The CDR3 covers 15 residues. The V gene's germline CDR1 is LGHNT and CDR2 FRNRAP.

The chain combines TRBV9 with TRBJ2-5; TRBD2 matches at 13 bases. The CDR3 length is 15 residues. The junction had 2 bases not matched to a gene; V was cut back by 2 bases and J by 4 bases. Germline V gives CDR1 SGDLS, CDR2 YYNGEE. The CDR3: CASSVGLAGRETQYF. The CDR3, as DNA: TGTGCCAGCAGCGTGGGACTAGCGGGGCGAGAGACCCAGTACTTC.

The chain recombines TRBV19 with TRBJ2-3; 7 bases align to TRBD2. The trim removed 1 base at V and 5 bases at J, leaving 9 bases unmatched. Germline V gene lookup returns CDR1 LNHDA and CDR2 SQIVND (reference sequence). The CDR3 spans 16 residues. DNA for the CDR3: TGTGCCAGTAGTATAGCTGGGACTACTGTGGGAGATACGCAGTATTTT. It is translated as CASSIAGTTVGDTQYF.